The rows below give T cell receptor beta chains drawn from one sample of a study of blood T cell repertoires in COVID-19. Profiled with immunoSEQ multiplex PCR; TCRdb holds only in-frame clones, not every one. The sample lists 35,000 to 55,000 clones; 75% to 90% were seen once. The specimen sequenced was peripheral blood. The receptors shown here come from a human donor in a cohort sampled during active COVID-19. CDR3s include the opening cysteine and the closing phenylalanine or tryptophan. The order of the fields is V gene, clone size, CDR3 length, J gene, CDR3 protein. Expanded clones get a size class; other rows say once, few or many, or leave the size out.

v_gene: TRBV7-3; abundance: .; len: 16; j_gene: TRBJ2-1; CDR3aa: CASSLSRTSGYNEQFF
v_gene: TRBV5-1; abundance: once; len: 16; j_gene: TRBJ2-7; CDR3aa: CASSVTGGTSSYEQYF
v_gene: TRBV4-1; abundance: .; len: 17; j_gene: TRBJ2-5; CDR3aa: CASSQSSRSRREETQYF
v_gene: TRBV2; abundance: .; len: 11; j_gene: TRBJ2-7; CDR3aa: CAIHIRYEQYF
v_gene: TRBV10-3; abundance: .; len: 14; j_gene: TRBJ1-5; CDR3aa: CAISGTGGYQPQHF
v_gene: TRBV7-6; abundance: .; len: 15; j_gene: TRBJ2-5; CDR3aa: CASSLMGALQETQYF
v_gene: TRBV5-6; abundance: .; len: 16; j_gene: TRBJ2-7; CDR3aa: CANSPRTAPLGYEQYF
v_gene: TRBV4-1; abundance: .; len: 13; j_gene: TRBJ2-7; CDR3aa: CASSQARADEQYF
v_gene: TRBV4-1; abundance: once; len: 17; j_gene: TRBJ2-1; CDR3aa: CASSQAQREGTYNEQFF
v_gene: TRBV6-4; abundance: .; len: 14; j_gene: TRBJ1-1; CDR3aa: CASRGDRGGTEAFF